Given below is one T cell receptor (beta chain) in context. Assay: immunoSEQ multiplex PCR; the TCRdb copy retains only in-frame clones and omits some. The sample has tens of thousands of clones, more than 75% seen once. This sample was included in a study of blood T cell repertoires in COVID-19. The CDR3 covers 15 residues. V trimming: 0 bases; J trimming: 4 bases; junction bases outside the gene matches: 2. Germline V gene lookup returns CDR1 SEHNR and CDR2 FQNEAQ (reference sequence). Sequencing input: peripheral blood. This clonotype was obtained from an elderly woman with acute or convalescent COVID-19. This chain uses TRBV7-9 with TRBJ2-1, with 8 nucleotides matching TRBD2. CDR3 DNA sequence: TGTGCCAGCAGCTTAGCGCGGGGGGTTTACAATGAGCAGTTCTTC. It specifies CASSLARGVYNEQFF.